The TCR beta chain described here comes from a study of cytomegalovirus exposure and HLA in healthy donors. The primer mix had 60 Vbeta and 13 Jbeta primers. The protocol was immunoSEQ multiplex PCR, while the TCRdb copy is restricted to in-frame clones and leaves out a portion. The sample contains approximately 110,000 clones, 79% of which appear only once. For this clone: Its antigen is as yet unknown.

Study-wide results and caveats: The records held CMV serostatus as the only immune exposure information. For most TCR beta V segments, an earlier analysis put the productive rate at about 90% or about 30% of the time. In a later analysis, parvovirus B19, influenza, CMV and Epstein-Barr virus appeared linked to several top co-occurrence clusters. The study labeled 164 TCR beta chains cytomegalovirus-associated.

The material sequenced was PBMCs. The TCR sequence derives from a woman aged 40 to 55 in good health and CMV-seronegative.

The CDR3 region is CASSHKTGDFNEQYF. The CDR3 DNA reads TGTGCCAGCAGCCACAAGACAGGGGATTTCAACGAGCAGTACTTC. V is TRBV4-2 and J is TRBJ2-7; 8 bases fit TRBD1. The ends lost 3 bases at V and 5 bases at J; junction bases unmatched: 9. CDR3 length: 15 residues. The germline V gene has CDR1 LGHNA and CDR2 YNFKEQ.